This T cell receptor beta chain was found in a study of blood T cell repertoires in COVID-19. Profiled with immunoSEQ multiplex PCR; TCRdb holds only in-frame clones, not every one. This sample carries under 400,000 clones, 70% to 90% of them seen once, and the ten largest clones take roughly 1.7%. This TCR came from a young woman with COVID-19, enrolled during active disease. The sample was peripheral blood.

The CDR3 bases are TGTGCCAGCAGAGGGGGAAACACCGGGGAGCTGTTTTTT. Translated: CASRGGNTGELFF. The chain has TRBV6-5 and TRBJ2-2; tentative D call: TRBD1 (6 bases). The V end lost 6 bases, the J end lost 2 bases, and 7 bases lay between the germline ends. The CDR3 length is 13 residues. The germline CDR1 and CDR2 sequences are MNHEY and SVGAGI.